Listed below are T cell receptor beta chains from one sample, sequenced in a study of cytomegalovirus exposure and HLA in healthy donors. Measured with immunoSEQ multiplex PCR; TCRdb has only the in-frame clones, and not every one. The sample yields some 150,000 clones, about 8.9% seen once. What was sequenced was PBMCs. The origin of the receptors is a man aged 45-65 years in good health and CMV-seronegative. CDR3s include the opening cysteine and the closing phenylalanine or tryptophan. A D gene is named only where the DNA matches it firmly. Clone size, where shown, is once, few, many, or a class for clones that have expanded.

DNA | CDR3 | size | J | V | D
TGTGCCAGCAGCGACTCGGCGGGAGGGCCAGGAGATACGCAGTATTTT | CASSDSAGGPGDTQYF | NA | TRBJ2-3 | TRBV9 | TRBD2
TGTGCCAGTAGTATAGAGTCACAGGGGGCATATGATACGCAGTATTTT | CASSIESQGAYDTQYF | few | TRBJ2-3 | TRBV19 | TRBD1
TGTGCCACCACAGGGGGCCCAATTAACAATGAGCAGTTCTTC | CATTGGPINNEQFF | NA | TRBJ2-1 | TRBV19 | TRBD1
TGTGCCAGCAGCTTAAGGGAGGATGTCGTCTCTGGCTACACCTTC | CASSLREDVVSGYTF | NA | TRBJ1-2 | TRBV11-2 | NA
TGTGCCAGCAGCCTTACTAACACAGATACGCAGTATTTT | CASSLTNTDTQYF | few | TRBJ2-3 | TRBV28 | NA
TGTGCCAGCAGCATCCCCCCAGATACGCAGTATTTT | CASSIPPDTQYF | NA | TRBJ2-3 | TRBV25-1 | NA
TGTGCCAGCAGCCCGACAGGGGACTATGGCTACACCTTC | CASSPTGDYGYTF | NA | TRBJ1-2 | TRBV5-5 | TRBD1
TGCGCCAGCAGCTCGGGACTAGCGCCTAGCTCCTACGAGCAGTACTTC | CASSSGLAPSSYEQYF | NA | TRBJ2-7 | TRBV5-1 | TRBD2
TGTGCCAGCAGTGAGCTACTAGTCCCCTCCTACGAGCAGTACTTC | CASSELLVPSYEQYF | NA | TRBJ2-7 | TRBV6-1 | NA
TGTGCCAGTACCGGGACTAGCGGGTTGCGGCAGTTCTTC | CASTGTSGLRQFF | few | TRBJ2-1 | TRBV5-4 | TRBD2
TGTGCCAGTAGTATACCGGGGGACAGATCCCAACGCGGCTACACCTTC | CASSIPGDRSQRGYTF | NA | TRBJ1-2 | TRBV19 | TRBD1